Listed below are T cell receptor beta chains from one sample, sequenced in a study of breast tumors, draining lymph nodes, adjacent tissues. TCRdb re-called the multiplex PCR reads with MiXCR, one entry per CDR3 protein. This sample has 100,000 to 150,000 distinct CDR3 sequences, with just under 20% found just once. The specimen was axillary lymph node tissue. These receptors all stem from a female donor with breast cancer. Some clones in this sample may be carry-over from other donors' samples. CDR3s include the opening cysteine and the closing phenylalanine or tryptophan. D genes are given only for firm matches. A row's size may be missing; if present it is once, few, many or a size class.

d_call,v_call,j_call,clone_size,cdr3_aa,cdr3_nt
-,TRBV2,TRBJ1-1,once,CASRDIQGYNTEAFF,TGTGCCAGCAGGGACATACAGGGATATAACACTGAAGCTTTCTTT
TRBD2,TRBV6-5,TRBJ2-7,many,CASSLERGSYEQYF,TGTGCCAGCAGTTTAGAGCGGGGCTCCTACGAGCAGTACTTC
TRBD2,TRBV6-5,TRBJ2-4,few,CASSLLAGVNKNIQYF,TGTGCCAGCAGTTTACTAGCGGGGGTCAACAAAAACATTCAGTACTTC
-,TRBV20-1,TRBJ1-6,many,CSADYRTNSPLHF,TGCAGTGCTGATTATAGGACAAATTCACCCCTCCACTTT
TRBD1,TRBV19,TRBJ2-7,many,CASSIYQGANEQYF,TGTGCCAGTAGTATATATCAGGGGGCCAACGAGCAGTACTTC
-,TRBV5-1,TRBJ2-3,many,CASRQGMDTQYF,TGCGCCAGCAGGCAGGGGATGGATACGCAGTATTTT
-,TRBV4-1,TRBJ1-6,many,CASSQAKPRDLNSPLHF,TGCGCCAGCAGCCAAGCGAAGCCCAGGGATCTTAATTCACCCCTCCACTTT
-,TRBV3-1,TRBJ2-7,many,CASSQGVTAKEQYF,TGTGCCAGCAGCCAAGGAGTAACCGCTAAAGAGCAGTACTTC
-,TRBV6-5,TRBJ1-2,many,CASRIGRMNYGYTF,TGTGCCAGCAGGATTGGACGGATGAACTATGGCTACACCTTC
-,TRBV5-8,TRBJ1-2,many,CASSLGGSYGYTF,TGTGCCAGCAGCTTGGGGGGGAGCTATGGCTACACCTTC
-,TRBV7-2,TRBJ1-5,many,CASSALQGDNQPQHF,TGTGCCAGCAGCGCCCTACAGGGAGACAATCAGCCCCAGCATTTT
-,TRBV7-9,TRBJ2-7,-,CASSLGQLSSYEQYF,TGTGCCAGCAGCTTAGGACAGCTCAGCTCCTACGAGCAGTACTTC
-,TRBV6-1,TRBJ2-5,-,CASSTTTGRQETQYF,TGTGCTAGCAGTACCACGACAGGTCGGCAAGAGACCCAGTACTTC
TRBD2,TRBV5-1,TRBJ2-3,many,CASSFGLAGGPPSTDTQYF,TGCGCCAGCAGCTTTGGACTAGCGGGAGGGCCTCCTAGCACAGATACGCAGTATTTT
-,TRBV7-2,TRBJ2-3,many,CASSLGTTITDTQYF,TGTGCCAGCAGCTTAGGGACTACCATCACAGATACGCAGTATTTT
-,TRBV6-2/TRBV6-3,TRBJ2-5,many,CASTVDRAQETQYF,TGTGCCAGCACCGTAGACAGAGCACAAGAGACCCAGTACTTC
TRBD1,TRBV7-2,TRBJ1-3,many,CASRDRVGNTIYF,TGTGCCAGCAGGGACAGGGTTGGAAACACCATATATTTT
-,TRBV20-1,TRBJ2-5,many,CSVLAETQYF,TGCAGTGTTCTGGCAGAGACCCAGTACTTC
-,TRBV18,TRBJ2-5,many,CASSPPILQTQYF,TGTGCCAGCTCACCACCTATTTTGCAGACCCAGTACTTC
-,TRBV6-5,TRBJ2-2,-,CASSCLTDNTGELFF,TGTGCCAGCAGTTGCTTGACAGATAACACCGGGGAGCTGTTTTTT
-,TRBV5-1,TRBJ2-2,many,CASSSHGGAGDTGELFF,TGCGCCAGCAGCTCCCACGGGGGTGCGGGTGACACCGGGGAGCTGTTTTTT
-,TRBV5-4,TRBJ2-3,many,CASSLDGQAIDTQYF,TGTGCCAGCAGCTTGGATGGGCAGGCGATAGATACGCAGTATTTT
-,TRBV20-1,TRBJ2-3,many,CSATEGRRPTDTQYF,TGCAGTGCTACAGAGGGACGGAGACCCACAGATACGCAGTATTTT
-,TRBV6-1,TRBJ2-7,many,CASSEALQGEQYF,TGTGCCAGCAGTGAAGCGCTTCAGGGAGAGCAGTACTTC
TRBD1,TRBV5-1,TRBJ1-2,many,CASSLGPGGASGYTF,TGCGCCAGCAGCTTGGGCCCAGGGGGCGCTTCTGGCTACACCTTC
-,TRBV5-4,TRBJ2-1,-,CASSYFLSGTGYNGQFF,TGTGCCAGCAGTTACTTTCTCTCCGGGACGGGCTACAATGGGCAGTTCTTC
-,TRBV5-1,TRBJ2-7,many,CASSADYYEQYF,TGCGCCAGCAGCGCGGACTACTACGAGCAGTACTTC
-,TRBV20-1,TRBJ1-1,few,CSASPSRGLGGTEAFF,TGCAGTGCTAGCCCGAGCAGGGGATTGGGGGGAACTGAAGCTTTCTTT
-,TRBV19,TRBJ1-5,-,CASTPWGRDQPQHF,TGTGCCAGTACCCCCTGGGGTCGGGATCAGCCCCAGCATTTT
TRBD2,TRBV9,TRBJ2-7,many,CASSETAGVPYEQYF,TGTGCCAGCAGCGAAACAGCGGGGGTCCCCTACGAGCAGTACTTC
-,TRBV3-1,TRBJ2-3,-,CASSQQGPVGDTQYF,TGTGCCAGCAGCCAACAGGGACCGGTGGGAGATACGCAGTATTTT
-,TRBV12-3/TRBV12-4,TRBJ2-3,many,CASRVQFGTDTQYF,TGTGCCAGCAGGGTCCAGTTCGGCACAGATACGCAGTATTTT
TRBD1,TRBV2,TRBJ2-7,many,CASSEDRGRYEQYF,TGTGCCAGCAGTGAAGACAGGGGGCGATACGAGCAGTACTTC
TRBD1,TRBV5-5,TRBJ1-6,many,CASRNQQGGDSPLHF,TGTGCCAGCAGGAATCAACAGGGGGGAGATTCACCCCTCCACTTT
TRBD2,TRBV9,TRBJ2-1,many,CASSVAGLASNEQFF,TGTGCCAGCAGCGTAGCGGGACTAGCTTCCAATGAGCAGTTCTTC
-,TRBV19,TRBJ1-5,many,CASSTNPVDRNQPQHF,TGTGCCAGTAGTACAAACCCGGTAGATAGGAATCAGCCCCAGCATTTT
TRBD2,TRBV3-1,TRBJ2-2,-,CASSSRWSSGRTNQANTGELFF,TGTGCCAGCAGCTCAAGATGGTCTAGCGGGAGGACGAATCAAGCGAACACCGGGGAGCTGTTTTTT
TRBD1,TRBV13,TRBJ1-6,many,CASTGQGGDSPLHF,TGTGCCAGCACCGGACAGGGAGGTGACTCACCCCTCCACTTT
-,TRBV7-2,TRBJ1-4,many,CASSLGGGGEKLFF,TGTGCCAGCAGCTTAGGGGGAGGAGGGGAAAAACTGTTTTTT
TRBD2,TRBV20-1,TRBJ2-1,many,CRAGGGGEQFF,TGCAGAGCCGGGGGGGGCGGGGAGCAGTTCTTC
TRBD2,TRBV10-2,TRBJ2-1,many,CASLLAGIQAEQFF,TGCGCCAGCCTACTAGCGGGGATCCAGGCTGAGCAGTTCTTC
-,TRBV6-6,TRBJ2-3,many,CASSDVGDTQYF,TGTGCCAGCAGCGACGTGGGAGATACGCAGTATTTT
-,TRBV28,TRBJ2-5,few,CASNSRGSDMETQYF,TGTGCCAGCAACTCTCGGGGGAGTGACATGGAGACCCAGTACTTC
-,TRBV12-3/TRBV12-4,TRBJ1-2,many,CASSFTNTHGYTF,TGTGCCAGCAGCTTCACCAATACCCATGGCTACACCTTC
-,TRBV19,TRBJ1-2,many,CASSLPQGTTVYGYTF,TGTGCCAGTAGTTTACCCCAGGGGACCACCGTCTATGGCTACACCTTC